A single sample is the source of the 19 T cell receptor beta chains below, sequenced in a study of blood T cell repertoires in COVID-19. The data were produced by immunoSEQ multiplex PCR, yet TCRdb's version contains in-frame clones alone and is incomplete. The sample has roughly 240,000 clones; 84% are singletons. Sequenced: peripheral blood. These receptors originate from a man aged 35-49 years who had recovered from COVID-19.

This clone was counted only a few times. The J gene is TRBJ2-2, the V gene TRBV5-1; TRBD2 aligns across 14 bases. Germline V gene lookup returns CDR1 SGHRS and CDR2 YFSETQ. This CDR3 is built from 17 residues. J lost 1 base, V lost 4 bases, and 3 bases had no gene match. CDR3 DNA: TGCGCCAGCAGCGGACTAGCGGGGGGTGTGAACACCGGGGAGCTGTTTTTT. Translating it yields CASSGLAGGVNTGELFF.

The V call is TRBV7-9, the J call TRBJ1-2; 7 nucleotides agree with TRBD1. The CDR3 has 16 amino acids. Germline V gene lookup returns CDR1 SEHNR and CDR2 FQNEAQ (reference sequence). J gave up 4 bases and V 3 bases, and 11 bases lay outside the gene matches. The CDR3 protein is CASSFYDREVIYGYTF. CDR3 coding DNA: TGTGCCAGCAGCTTTTACGACAGGGAGGTGATCTATGGCTACACCTTC.

The chain recombines TRBV28 with TRBJ1-2, with 10 positions matching TRBD1. The CDR3 spans 14 residues. Trimming took 8 bases from V and 4 from J; bases not matched to a gene: 7. In germline, CDR1 is MDHEN, CDR2 SYDVKM. This CDR3 reads CASQTGGDSYGYTF. For the CDR3, the DNA is TGTGCCAGCCAGACAGGGGGCGACTCCTATGGCTACACCTTC.

The chain has TRBV2 and TRBJ2-1; D gene unclear. Trimming left V 8 bases short and J 9 bases short, with 20 bases between. Germline V CDR1 and CDR2: SNHLY, FYNNEI. The CDR3 is 14 residues long. CDR3 nucleotides: TGTGCCAGCCGCCTGGAGTCCTTGGTCGGTGAGCAGTTCTTC. Residues: CASRLESLVGEQFF. The full variable domain, completed using reference TRBV2 and TRBJ2-1, is EPEVTQTPSHQVTQMGQEVILRCVPISNHLYFYWYRQILGQKVEFLVSFYNNEISEKSEIFDDQFSVERPDGSNFTLKIRSTKLEDSAMYFCASRLESLVGEQFFGPGTRLTVL.

The rearrangement links TRBV11-3 to TRBJ2-5; 8 bases are a match to TRBD1. V shed 1 base and J 4 bases; nucleotides not matched to a gene: 5. The CDR3 has 15 amino acids. CDR1 and CDR2 (germline): SGHNT, YENEEA. The CDR3 protein is CASSLGAGGRETQYF. The CDR3 DNA sequence: TGTGCCAGCAGCTTAGGGGCAGGGGGCAGAGAGACCCAGTACTTC.

The chain joins TRBV5-8 to TRBJ2-2, with TRBD2 matching over 7 bases. Germline V gene data show CDR1 as SGHTS and CDR2 as YDEGEE. V shed 4 bases, J shed 3 bases, and the junction held 3 bases outside the gene matches. CDR3 length: 14 residues. The CDR3 loop reads CASSLGRDTGELFF. CDR3 in DNA: TGTGCCAGCAGCCTGGGGAGGGACACCGGGGAGCTGTTTTTT.

Concerning this clone: A read error is the likely source, as a far larger clone sits one nucleotide away. The identical CDR3 is also encoded by other nucleotide sequences in the sample. This chain uses TRBV3-1 (or the pseudogene TRBV3-2) with TRBJ1-5; possible D gene TRBD1, 5 bases. Germline V gene lookup returns CDR1 LGHDT and CDR2 YNNKEL (reference sequence). The CDR3 totals 13 residues. V was cut by 4 bases and J by 6 bases, with 10 bases left in between. CDR3 nucleotides: TGTGCCAGCAGCCGAGATAGGGGTCAGCCCCAGCATTTT. This codes for CASSRDRGQPQHF.

The sample holds one count of this clone. The V call is TRBV9, the J call TRBJ2-6; TRBD2 agrees at 9 bases. CDR1 and CDR2 from the germline V gene are SGDLS and YYNGEE. The V gene end was trimmed by 4 bases and the J gene end by 0 bases; junction bases not matched to a gene: 11. The CDR3 consists of 19 residues. In nucleotides, the CDR3 is TGTGCCAGCAGCAAAGCGGGGGGTCTTCGCAACTCTGGGGCCAACGTCCTGACTTTC. It encodes CASSKAGGLRNSGANVLTF.

The chain uses TRBV5-4 and TRBJ2-1; D not resolved. CDR3 length: 15 amino acids. The V and J ends lost 0 bases and 4 bases respectively, with 11 bases between them. In germline, CDR1 is SGHNT, CDR2 YYREEE (reference sequence). CDR3 sequence: CASSLGLSQYNEQFF. The CDR3 region has the DNA TGTGCCAGCAGCTTGGGACTTTCTCAATACAATGAGCAGTTCTTC.

V and J are TRBV7-8 and TRBJ2-5; possible D gene TRBD2, 7 bases. V lost 5 bases and J 5 bases, leaving 21 bases between the germline ends. CDR3 size: 16 residues. Germline loops: CDR1 SGHVS, CDR2 FQNEAQ. The CDR3 spells CASSPGAGVFLETQYF. CDR3 bases: TGTGCCAGCAGCCCAGGGGCGGGAGTTTTCTTGGAGACCCAGTACTTC. The full variable domain, in which reference TRBV7-8 and TRBJ2-5 provide the parts outside the CDR3, is GAGVSQSPRYKVAKRGQDVALRCDPISGHVSLFWYQQALGQGPEFLTYFQNEAQLDKSGLPSDRFFAERPEGSVSTLKIQRTQQEDSAVYLCASSPGAGVFLETQYFGPGTRLLVL.

The CDR3 is CASSYSTGAESPLHF. The CDR3 nucleotides read TGCGCCAGCAGCTATTCGACAGGGGCAGAATCACCCCTCCACTTT. This chain uses TRBV5-1 with TRBJ1-6, with 8 nucleotides matching TRBD1. Losses at the gene ends were 3 bases for V and 10 bases for J; bases not matched to a gene: 9. Germline CDR1 is SGHRS and CDR2 is YFSETQ. This CDR3 is 15 amino acids long.

V usage is TRBV27 and J usage is TRBJ1-3, with TRBD1 identical over 10 bases. Germline V gene sequence: CDR1 MNHEY, CDR2 SMNVEV (reference sequence). The CDR3 extends over 17 amino acids. Germline trimming cut 2 bases from V and 4 bases from J; bases unmatched to any gene: 8. CDR3 sequence: CASSLRPGTGVGNTIYF. CDR3 DNA sequence: TGTGCCAGCAGTTTACGTCCCGGGACAGGGGTCGGAAACACCATATATTTT.

The chain carries TRBV6-5 and TRBJ1-1, with TRBD1 identical over 8 bases. Looked up from germline, CDR1 is MNHEY and CDR2 is SVGAGI. V was pared by 3 bases and J by 5 bases, with 8 bases of the junction left unmatched. CDR3 length equals 15 residues. CDR3 region: CASSYGTGGGTEAFF. The CDR3 nucleotides read TGTGCCAGCAGTTATGGGACAGGCGGAGGGACTGAAGCTTTCTTT.

This sequence joins TRBV5-1 and TRBJ1-4, with D tentatively TRBD1 (6 bases). The V gene's germline CDR1 is SGHRS and CDR2 YFSETQ. The V end lost 5 bases, the J end lost 2 bases, and 13 bases lay between the germline ends. The CDR3 consists of 15 residues. Here the CDR3 reads CASSYNRVTNEKLFF. The CDR3 DNA sequence: TGCGCCAGCAGTTACAACAGGGTTACTAATGAAAAACTGTTTTTT.

This rearrangement joins TRBV12-3 or TRBV12-4 to TRBJ2-1, with D possibly matching TRBD1 (6 bases). V lost 6 bases to trimming and J lost 9 bases, with 15 bases between them. The CDR3 loop spans 13 amino acids. The CDR3 loop reads CASREQGRGEQFF. CDR3 DNA: TGTGCCAGCAGGGAACAGGGACGGGGTGAGCAGTTCTTC.

The V gene is TRBV5-4, the J gene TRBJ2-7, with a tentative D call TRBD1 (5 bases). CDR3 length equals 11 residues. Per germline, CDR1 SGHNT and CDR2 YYREEE (reference sequence). The V end was cut by 2 bases, the J end by 7 bases, with 7 bases between. As DNA, the CDR3 is TGTGCCAGCAGCTTCGACAGAGAGCAGTACTTC. This codes for CASSFDREQYF.

This clone was picked up one time. The chain is built from TRBV5-1 and TRBJ1-1, with TRBD1 identical over 7 bases. Trimming at V came to 3 bases and at J to 4 bases, leaving 6 bases not matched to a gene. The CDR3 runs to 14 residues. Germline V gene lookup returns CDR1 SGHRS and CDR2 YFSETQ. CDR3 sequence (DNA): TGCGCCAGCAGCTCCTTCCAGGGGGGCACTGAAGCTTTCTTT. It yields the protein CASSSFQGGTEAFF.

The chain couples TRBV30 to TRBJ1-4; D is perhaps TRBD1 (5 bases). Trimming left V 4 bases short and J 5 bases short, with 14 bases between. The V gene's germline CDR1 is GTSNPN and CDR2 SVGIG (reference sequence). There are 14 residues in the CDR3. This CDR3 reads CAWNRARGNEKLFF. CDR3 DNA sequence: TGTGCCTGGAACCGCGCTAGGGGAAATGAAAAACTGTTTTTT. Filled out from reference TRBV30 and TRBJ1-4, the complete variable domain reads SQTIHQWPATLVQPVGSPLSLECTVEGTSNPNLYWYRQAAGRGLQLLFYSVGIGQISSEVPQNLSASRPQDRQFILSSKKLLLSDSGFYLCAWNRARGNEKLFFGSGTQLSVL.

The chain joins TRBV18 to TRBJ2-7, with TRBD1 matching 9 bases. Germline CDR1 is KGHSH and CDR2 is LQKENI. The J segment lost 7 bases and the V segment lost 1 base, leaving 8 bases of the junction unmatched. CDR3 length: 15 amino acids. CDR3 protein: CASSPLGTGPREQYF. CDR3 bases: TGTGCCAGCTCACCACTGGGGACAGGGCCTAGGGAGCAGTACTTC.